This TCR beta chain was identified during a study of T cell responses to AZD1222 COVID-19 vaccine. Whole-study findings and limits: Seropositive AZD1222 recipients at baseline numbered only five or six. Dominant CD4 TCR responses targeted spike regions 160-218 and 743-854. Donors in the cohort were predominantly white British and more often female, and clonal diversity was possibly underestimated.

Method: immunoSEQ multiplex PCR; TCRdb's copy keeps in-frame clones and lacks some. The sample carries about 120,000 clones, about 92% recorded once. Remarks on this clone: Its cognate antigen is unknown.

The germline V and J ends were trimmed by 2 bases and 3 bases, with 14 bases remaining between them. The germline CDR1 and CDR2 sequences are SGHDN and FVKESK. There are 15 residues in the CDR3. The sequence was collected from an adult in good health. This chain links TRBV14 with TRBJ2-7; D is uncertain. This sample comprised peripheral blood, obtained on day 0 of AZD1222 vaccination. The CDR3 DNA reads TGTGCCAGCAGCCAAATAAGCAGAGACCACTACGAGCAGTACTTC. Translating it yields CASSQISRDHYEQYF.